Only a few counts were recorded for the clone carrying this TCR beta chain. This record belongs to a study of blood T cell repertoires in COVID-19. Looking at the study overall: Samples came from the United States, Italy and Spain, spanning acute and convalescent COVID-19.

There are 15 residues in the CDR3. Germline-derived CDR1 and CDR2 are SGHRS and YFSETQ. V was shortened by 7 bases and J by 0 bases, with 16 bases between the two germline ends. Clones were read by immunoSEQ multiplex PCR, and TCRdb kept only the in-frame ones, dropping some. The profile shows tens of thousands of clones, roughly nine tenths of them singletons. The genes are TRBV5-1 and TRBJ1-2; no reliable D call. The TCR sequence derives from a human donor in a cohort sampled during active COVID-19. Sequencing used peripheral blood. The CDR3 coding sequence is TGCGCCAGCGCCGAAGGTAGGACTACTAACTATGGCTACACCTTC. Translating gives CASAEGRTTNYGYTF.